This TCR beta chain was sequenced for a study of immunodeficiency (dated by TCRdb to the late 2010s). With regard to the full study: Repertoire analysis was performed to search for VDJ recombination defects and oligoclonality.

CDR1 and CDR2, per the germline V gene, are KGHSH and LQKENI. The CDR3 runs 14 residues from the cysteine to the phenylalanine. The DNA shown is the 42-base CDR3, in frame from base 1. The junction shows trimming of 4 bases on V and 7 bases on J, plus 14 bases between the germline ends. Before TCR sequencing, CD3+CD4+ T cells were sorted from fresh PBMCs. What the authors observed across the whole study: V-J pairing and productive entropy in CD4+ T cells appeared similar in patients and controls. Based on top-100 and total clonotype frequencies, severe oligoclonality was found in patient CD8+ T cells but not in patient CD4+ T cells. In the entropy comparisons of patients against healthy controls, patients were shown as n=3 (open circles), and an effect of thymic development was suggested only as a possibility.

Worth noting for this clone: Its antigen is still unknown. No base-level quality is on record; no much larger clone is a single base apart.

Genomic DNA was extracted with the QIAamp DNA Blood Mini Kit and sent for immunoSEQ repertoire analysis. CDR3 regions were amplified by multiplex PCR from a standard quantity of genomic DNA template. An Illumina platform was used to sequence the PCR products. In the source study's methods: Sequences were mapped to a reference, using V, D and J gene definitions from IMGT. Closely related sequences were merged by a nearest-neighbor clustering algorithm so that PCR and sequencing errors were removed. V, D and J usage in productive unique and total sequences was analyzed using ImmunoSEQ Analyzer tools and R version 3.6.1. The table was pulled from immuneACCESS by TCRdb, which kept in-frame rearrangements only. Such tables lose some clones; where checked, under half of the loss comes from unresolved V genes, and the rest has no known cause. The D gene and trimming were derived from the DNA, and the V and J assignments and clone size from that table. This sample comprises around 4,200 clones, around 90% of them detected only once. Roughly 4% of the sample lies in the top ten.

This clonotype originated in a human donor in good health. Sequencing was performed on CD4+ T cells from blood. The sequence joins TRBV18 to TRBJ1-5, with the D gene call left open. CDR3 sequence: CASSHGETGQPQHF. The sequence in DNA is TGTGCCAGCTCACACGGGGAGACGGGGCAGCCCCAGCATTTT. The full variable domain, with segments outside the CDR3 supplied by the reference TRBV18 and TRBJ1-5 proteins, appears as NAGVMQNPRHLVRRRGQEARLRCSPMKGHSHVYWYRQLPEEGLKFMVYLQKENIIDESGMPKERFSAEFPKEGPSILRIQQVVRGDSAAYFCASSHGETGQPQHFGDGTRLSIL.